The 18 T cell receptor beta chains reported below all come from one sample, sequenced in a study of cytotoxic CD8 clonotypes in ibrutinib-treated CLL. Assay used: immunoSEQ multiplex PCR; TCRdb lists only in-frame clones, some missing. The table has over 100,000 clones, approximately 56% seen once. The sequences come from PBMCs, collected after 24 months of ibrutinib treatment. The receptors originated from a human donor with chronic lymphocytic leukemia.

The chain uses TRBV11-1 and TRBJ2-3, with D uncertain. CDR3 length equals 14 residues. CDR1 SGHAT and CDR2 FQDESV come from the germline V gene (reference sequence). Trimming stripped 1 base from V and 11 bases from J, with 16 bases between. The CDR3 protein is CASSLDSSVVVQYF. The CDR3 DNA reads as TGTGCCAGCAGCTTAGACTCCAGCGTAGTGGTGCAGTATTTT. Together with reference TRBV11-1 and TRBJ2-3, the CDR3 gives the full variable domain: EAEVAQSPRYKITEKSQAVAFWCDPISGHATLYWYRQILGQGPELLVQFQDESVVDDSQLPKDRFSAERLKGVDSTLKIQPAELGDSAMYLCASSLDSSVVVQYFGPGTRLTVL.

This chain links TRBV7-2 with TRBJ1-3; possible D gene TRBD1, 5 bases. This CDR3 spans 13 amino acids. Trimming took 5 bases from V and 0 from J, leaving 5 bases between them. Germline CDR1 is SGHTA and CDR2 is FQGNSA. CDR3 DNA sequence: TGTGCCAGCAGCGACAGCTCTGGAAACACCATATATTTT. Translating gives CASSDSSGNTIYF.

This clone has a count of ten or more. V and J are TRBV5-6 and TRBJ1-6, with D possibly TRBD1 on 5 matching bases. Germline V lookup: CDR1 SGHDT, CDR2 YYEEEE. The CDR3 length is 14 residues. Deletions cut 0 bases from V and 7 bases from J, with 8 bases between. CDR3 loop: CASSLGDRNSPLHF. The CDR3 nucleotides read TGTGCCAGCAGCTTGGGTGACAGAAATTCACCCCTCCACTTT.

The V gene is TRBV6-1, the J gene TRBJ2-1; 8 bases are a match to TRBD1. The CDR3 extends over 13 amino acids. Germline values: CDR1 MNHNS, CDR2 SASEGT. V lost 6 bases and J lost 6; bases outside the gene matches: 4. CDR3 loop: CASRPGQVNEQFF. CDR3 bases: TGTGCCAGCAGACCGGGACAGGTCAATGAGCAGTTCTTC.

The chain links TRBV7-2 to TRBJ1-6; D gene unclear. CDR1 and CDR2 (germline): SGHTA, FQGNSA. Trimming removed 1 base at V and 9 bases at J, with 10 bases between. The length of the CDR3 is 14 residues. DNA of the CDR3: TGTGCCAGCAGCTTAGGAGGGAGTACTTCACCCCTCCACTTT. Its translation is CASSLGGSTSPLHF. Filled out from reference TRBV7-2 and TRBJ1-6, the complete variable domain reads GAGVSQSPSNKVTEKGKDVELRCDPISGHTALYWYRQSLGQGLEFLIYFQGNSAPDKSGLPSDRFSAERTGGSVSTLTIQRTQQEDSAVYLCASSLGGSTSPLHFGNGTRLTVT.

This clone turned up a few times. The chain is built from TRBV4-2 and TRBJ2-3; 10 bases map to TRBD2. Trimming cost V 0 bases and J 1 base; bases outside gene matches: 4. This CDR3 spans 17 amino acids. Germline loops: CDR1 LGHNA, CDR2 YNFKEQ. CDR3 region: CASSQDASGGGTDTQYF. The CDR3 region has the DNA TGTGCCAGCAGCCAAGATGCTAGCGGGGGAGGCACAGATACGCAGTATTTT.

This clone was counted a single time. The V and J genes are TRBV11-3 and TRBJ2-7, with 7 bases lining up with TRBD1. In germline, CDR1 is SGHNT, CDR2 YENEEA. This CDR3 has 16 residues. After removal of 4 bases from V and 2 bases from J, the junction contained 11 bases not matched to a gene. CDR3 region: CASSSSEGATPYEQYF. The CDR3 DNA sequence: TGTGCCAGCAGCTCCTCCGAGGGGGCAACTCCCTACGAGCAGTACTTC. The whole variable domain, remainder taken from reference TRBV11-3 and TRBJ2-7, is EAGVVQSPRYKIIEKKQPVAFWCNPISGHNTLYWYLQNLGQGPELLIRYENEEAVDDSQLPKDRFSAERLKGVDSTLKIQPAELGDSAVYLCASSSSEGATPYEQYFGPGTRLTVT.

The table lists this clone with a few counts. V is TRBV29-1 and J is TRBJ2-5, with D hard to call. The CDR3 has 13 amino acids. Germline V CDR1 and CDR2: SQVTM, ANQGSEA. V shed 6 bases and J shed 5 bases, with 16 bases lying between them. The CDR3 reads CSVPRNMGETQYF. The CDR3 DNA sequence: TGCAGCGTCCCCCGGAATATGGGGGAGACCCAGTACTTC.

The V and J genes are TRBV4-2 and TRBJ1-2; a weak D match, TRBD1 (6 bases). The CDR3 length is 15 residues. Trimming pared 5 bases from V and 1 base from J, leaving 14 bases between. Germline lookup yields CDR1 LGHNA and CDR2 YNFKEQ. CDR3 in amino acids: CASSGGTRGNYGYTF. The CDR3 coding sequence is TGTGCCAGCAGCGGTGGGACAAGGGGTAACTATGGCTACACCTTC.

This clone has at least ten counts. J is TRBJ1-1 and V is TRBV19; D possibly corresponds to TRBD1 (5 bases). Germline values: CDR1 LNHDA, CDR2 SQIVND (reference sequence). Trimming stripped 7 bases from V and 6 bases from J, with 15 bases between. The CDR3 length is 13 residues. As DNA, the CDR3 is TGTGCCAGTATCCCCCAGGGTGCGCCTGAAGCTTTCTTT. It specifies CASIPQGAPEAFF.

The chain joins TRBV6-1 to TRBJ2-7; D gene unclear. This CDR3 is 18 amino acids long. Trimming took off 2 bases at V and 0 bases at J, with 20 bases between the two ends. Germline V lookup: CDR1 MNHNS, CDR2 SASEGT. The CDR3 region has the DNA TGTGCCAGCAGTGAAAAGGTCGGCGGCATTTCGTCCTCCTACGAGCAGTACTTC. Residues: CASSEKVGGISSSYEQYF.

The chain combines TRBV7-2 with TRBJ1-6; D ambiguous. V was clipped by 4 bases and J by 8 bases, with 12 bases between them. The CDR3 has 14 residues. Germline CDR1 is SGHTA and CDR2 is FQGNSA. CDR3 region: CASSSYLQDSPLHF. The CDR3 DNA follows: TGTGCCAGCAGCTCATATCTCCAGGATTCACCCCTCCACTTT. Full variable domain (missing parts from reference TRBV7-2 and TRBJ1-6): GAGVSQSPSNKVTEKGKDVELRCDPISGHTALYWYRQSLGQGLEFLIYFQGNSAPDKSGLPSDRFSAERTGGSVSTLTIQRTQQEDSAVYLCASSSYLQDSPLHFGNGTRLTVT.

This sequence joins TRBV29-1 and TRBJ1-2; 8 bases match TRBD1. This CDR3 comprises 13 residues. Germline V CDR1 and CDR2: SQVTM, ANQGSEA. V shed 0 bases, J shed 5 bases, and the junction held 2 bases outside the gene matches. The DNA of the CDR3 is TGCAGCGTTGAAGAGACAGGGGCTTATGGCTACACCTTC. It yields the protein CSVEETGAYGYTF.

This clone was counted a few times. The chain uses TRBV7-8 and TRBJ1-5, with D tentatively TRBD1 (5 bases). CDR1 is SGHVS and CDR2 is FQNEAQ in the germline V gene. The CDR3 consists of 14 residues. V was pared by 0 bases and J by 5 bases, with 8 bases between. CDR3 coding DNA: TGTGCCAGCAGCTTAGCGGGGGGATATCAGCCCCAGCATTTT. Amino acids: CASSLAGGYQPQHF.

The rearrangement links TRBV6-6 to TRBJ1-2, with D perhaps matching TRBD1 (6 bases). V shed 4 bases and J shed 4 bases, with 7 bases lying between them. The germline CDR1 and CDR2 sequences are MNHNY and SVGAGI (reference sequence). The CDR3 sequence is 12 residues long. The CDR3 region is CASSSDSYGYTF. For the CDR3, the DNA is TGTGCCAGCAGTTCGGACAGCTATGGCTACACCTTC.

V and J are TRBV19 and TRBJ1-5; weak D call: TRBD1 (6 bases). The CDR3 contains 21 residues. V dropped 2 bases and J dropped 0 bases, with 26 bases sitting between them. CDR1 and CDR2 (germline): LNHDA, SQIVND (reference sequence). CDR3 residues: CASSISFGRGATFYSNQPQHF. In DNA, the CDR3 is TGTGCCAGTAGTATAAGCTTCGGGAGGGGGGCTACATTCTATAGCAATCAGCCCCAGCATTTT.

As to this clone: This specimen includes other DNA sequences encoding the same CDR3. The chain carries TRBV6-1 and TRBJ1-1; D not resolved. V lost 2 bases to trimming and J lost 1 base, with 5 bases between them. Looked up from germline, CDR1 is MNHNS and CDR2 is SASEGT. The CDR3 covers 13 residues. CDR3: CASSERENTEAFF. CDR3 in DNA: TGTGCCAGCAGTGAAAGGGAGAACACTGAAGCTTTCTTT.

The chain is built from TRBV7-8 and TRBJ2-1; 7 positions agree with TRBD2. The CDR3 has 18 residues. Germline V gene sequence: CDR1 SGHVS, CDR2 FQNEAQ. V lost 5 bases and J lost 3; bases outside the gene matches: 16. For the CDR3, the DNA is TGTGCCAGCAGCCCCCCTCTGAGGAGACTAGCTCACTACAATGAGCAGTTCTTC. Protein: CASSPPLRRLAHYNEQFF.